A selection of T cell receptor beta chains follows, all from one sample in a study of control samples from healthy donors and cancer patients. Sequencing used immunoSEQ multiplex PCR; TCRdb keeps in-frame clones, though not all of them. Of about 150,000 clones listed, 91% are singletons. The sequencing sample was made of blood. Receptors originate from a man under 40 in good health. Each CDR3 is given with its conserved first and last residue. Each record gives: J gene, V gene, D gene, clone size, CDR3 protein, CDR3 DNA. The D gene is left open where the match is weak. Size is stated for part of the rows, as once, few or many counts, or as a class when the clone is expanded.

TRBJ1-2	TRBV4-2	TRBD1	once	CASSQVDRGPSYGYTF	TGTGCCAGCAGCCAAGTTGACAGGGGGCCTAGCTATGGCTACACCTTC
TRBJ2-2	TRBV24-1	-	-	CATSLWGTTNTGELFF	TGTGCCACCAGCCTTTGGGGGACAACGAACACCGGGGAGCTGTTTTTT
TRBJ2-2	TRBV5-8	TRBD1	-	CASSYRGPNTGELFF	TGTGCCAGCAGCTACAGGGGACCGAACACCGGGGAGCTGTTTTTT
TRBJ2-7	TRBV10-3	TRBD1	-	CAISEPDRGAYEQYF	TGTGCCATCAGTGAGCCGGACAGGGGAGCCTACGAGCAGTACTTC
TRBJ2-1	TRBV25-1	TRBD2	once	CASSDPTSGGVEQFF	TGTGCCAGCAGTGACCCGACTAGCGGGGGGGTCGAGCAGTTCTTC
TRBJ2-7	TRBV11-2	-	few	CASSLDTTAYEQYF	TGTGCCAGCAGCTTAGACACCACAGCCTACGAGCAGTACTTC
TRBJ1-1	TRBV28	-	-	CASSILRVFTEAFF	TGTGCCAGCAGTATCCTTCGGGTTTTCACTGAAGCTTTCTTT
TRBJ1-2	TRBV25-1	-	-	CASSPGSGYTF	TGTGCCAGCAGTCCAGGGTCTGGCTACACCTTC
TRBJ2-4	TRBV6-5	-	-	CASSTTGFAKNIQYF	TGTGCCAGCAGCACGACCGGATTTGCCAAAAACATTCAGTACTTC
TRBJ2-3	TRBV7-3	-	-	CASSLKRDSRQYF	TGTGCCAGCAGCTTAAAGCGGGACAGTCGGCAGTATTTT
TRBJ1-1	TRBV27	-	-	CASRGNGPEAFF	TGTGCCAGCCGCGGAAATGGCCCCGAAGCTTTCTTT
TRBJ1-1	TRBV5-4	-	once	CASTGGVNTEAFF	TGTGCCAGCACTGGGGGAGTGAACACTGAAGCTTTCTTT
TRBJ1-2	TRBV18	TRBD1	-	CASSLRGQGMNGYTF	TGTGCCAGCTCACTAAGGGGACAGGGGATGAATGGCTACACCTTC
TRBJ1-6	TRBV5-4	-	-	CASSSVGVNSPLHF	TGTGCCAGCAGCTCGGTCGGGGTGAACTCACCCCTCCACTTT
TRBJ2-1	TRBV27	-	once	CASSPQGSEQFF	TGTGCCAGCAGTCCCCAGGGGTCTGAGCAGTTCTTC
TRBJ2-1	TRBV7-6	-	-	CASSSTGSHEQFF	TGTGCCAGCAGCTCTACAGGGAGTCATGAGCAGTTCTTC
TRBJ1-4	TRBV10-2	TRBD1	-	CASKKQGEDEKLFF	TGCGCCAGCAAAAAACAGGGGGAGGATGAAAAACTGTTTTTT
TRBJ2-5	TRBV11-2	TRBD2	-	CASSWRGQETQYF	TGTGCCAGCAGTTGGCGGGGGCAAGAGACCCAGTACTTC
TRBJ1-6	TRBV3-1/TRBV3-2	TRBD1	-	CASSPYLGTGPSPLHF	TGTGCCAGCAGCCCTTATCTCGGGACAGGGCCTTCACCCCTCCACTTT
TRBJ1-2	TRBV29-1	-	-	CSFTGLNYGYTF	TGCAGCTTTACAGGGTTGAACTATGGCTACACCTTC
TRBJ2-3	TRBV9	-	few	CASSPPVAGSTDTQYF	TGTGCCAGCAGCCCCCCAGTCGCGGGAAGCACAGATACGCAGTATTTT
TRBJ2-2	TRBV29-1	TRBD2	-	CSAPGLTTGELFF	TGCAGCGCCCCGGGACTAACCACCGGGGAGCTGTTTTTT
TRBJ2-1	TRBV5-6	-	once	CASSLRTAMTPYNEQFF	TGTGCCAGCAGCTTAAGGACAGCGATGACTCCCTACAATGAGCAGTTCTTC
TRBJ1-4	TRBV2	-	-	CASSEAGLNEKLFF	TGTGCCAGCAGTGAAGCGGGCCTCAATGAAAAACTGTTTTTT
TRBJ1-1	TRBV27	TRBD1	-	CASSLSPGQGFTEAFF	TGTGCCAGCAGTTTATCGCCGGGACAGGGGTTCACTGAAGCTTTCTTT
TRBJ1-3	TRBV27	-	-	CASSHRGSGNTIYF	TGTGCCAGCAGTCACCGGGGGTCTGGAAACACCATATATTTT
TRBJ1-1	TRBV27	-	-	CASMLGMGTEAFF	TGTGCCAGCATGTTGGGGATGGGCACTGAAGCTTTCTTT
TRBJ1-1	TRBV3-1/TRBV3-2	TRBD1	-	CASSQVGTGFRNTEAFF	TGTGCCAGCAGCCAAGTAGGGACAGGGTTTCGCAACACTGAAGCTTTCTTT